Presented here are 14 T cell receptor beta chains from one specimen sequenced in a study of blood T cell repertoires in COVID-19. Produced via immunoSEQ multiplex PCR; TCRdb's table is partial and in-frame only. The sample lists 65,000 to 70,000 clones; about 91% were seen once. The material sequenced was peripheral blood. The receptors shown here come from a human donor with active COVID-19. The donor label of this sample is uncertain.

The chain carries TRBV9 and TRBJ1-3; 8 nucleotides align to TRBD1. Germline loops: CDR1 SGDLS, CDR2 YYNGEE. The length of the CDR3 is 18 residues. After removal of 0 bases from V and 4 bases from J, the junction contained 12 bases not matched to a gene. The DNA of the CDR3 is TGTGCCAGCAGCGTAGAGGGGGGCAGGGGGCGTGCAGGAAACACCATATATTTT. Translating it yields CASSVEGGRGRAGNTIYF.

The rearrangement joins TRBV3-1 (or the pseudogene TRBV3-2) to TRBJ1-2; D remains ambiguous. The germline CDR1 and CDR2 sequences are LGHDT and YNNKEL (reference sequence). This CDR3 spans 14 amino acids. V lost 3 bases and J 4 bases, leaving 12 bases between the germline ends. CDR3 in amino acids: CASSHDEAGYGYTF. The DNA for the CDR3 is TGTGCCAGCAGCCACGACGAGGCGGGCTATGGCTACACCTTC.

The V call is TRBV18, the J call TRBJ1-1, with D hard to call. The germline CDR1 and CDR2 sequences are KGHSH and LQKENI. There are 12 residues in the CDR3. Trimming removed 3 bases at V and 11 bases at J, with 13 bases between. The CDR3: CASSPDWQGAFF. The CDR3, as DNA: TGTGCCAGCTCACCGGACTGGCAAGGGGCTTTCTTT.

The J gene is TRBJ2-7, the V gene TRBV7-6, with unresolved D. The CDR3 length is 14 residues. From germline, CDR1 is SGHVS and CDR2 FNYEAQ. V gave up 5 bases and J gave up 0 bases, with 11 bases separating them. The CDR3 coding sequence is TGTGCCAGCAGCCTCACTCCGAACTCCTACGAGCAGTACTTC. This sequence encodes CASSLTPNSYEQYF.

The V gene is TRBV19, the J gene TRBJ1-4; weak D call: TRBD1 (6 bases). V was pared by 5 bases and J by 1 base, with 8 bases between. CDR1 is LNHDA, CDR2 SQIVND, per germline (reference sequence). This CDR3 has 14 residues. The CDR3 DNA sequence: TGTGCCAGTAGTCTCAGGGGAACTAATGAAAAACTGTTTTTT. Its translation is CASSLRGTNEKLFF. The full variable domain, rest sourced from reference TRBV19 and TRBJ1-4, is DGGITQSPKYLFRKEGQNVTLSCEQNLNHDAMYWYRQDPGQGLRLIYYSQIVNDFQKGDIAEGYSVSREKKESFPLTVTSAQKNPTAFYLCASSLRGTNEKLFFGSGTQLSVL.

This clone was seen a handful of times. The genes are TRBV19 and TRBJ1-5; unclear D gene. The CDR3 is 13 residues long. V lost 8 bases, J lost 4 bases, and 12 bases lay in between. CDR1 LNHDA and CDR2 SQIVND come from the germline V gene (reference sequence). CDR3 sequence: CASAPTGNQPQHF. As DNA, the CDR3 is TGTGCCAGTGCTCCGACGGGTAATCAGCCCCAGCATTTT.

The V and J genes are TRBV18 and TRBJ2-3, with 13 positions matching TRBD2. V shed 5 bases, J shed 3 bases, and the junction held 5 bases outside the gene matches. The CDR3 contains 16 residues. Germline assignment: CDR1 KGHSH and CDR2 LQKENI. The CDR3 is CASSSRTSGSTDTQYF. The CDR3 nucleotides read TGTGCCAGCTCATCCCGGACTAGCGGGAGTACAGATACGCAGTATTTT.

The genes are TRBV6-5 and TRBJ1-1, with D possibly being TRBD1 (6 bases). The CDR3 totals 13 residues. V was pared by 6 bases and J by 5 bases, with 13 bases between. CDR1 and CDR2 (germline): MNHEY, SVGAGI. CDR3 coding DNA: TGTGCCAGCAGGAGACAGGACGTAACTGAAGCTTTCTTT. This sequence encodes CASRRQDVTEAFF.

This sequence joins TRBV5-6 and TRBJ1-1; the D gene is possibly TRBD1 (6 bases). V was shortened by 0 bases and J by 4 bases, with 13 bases between the two germline ends. The CDR3 is 15 amino acids. CDR1 is SGHDT and CDR2 is YYEEEE in the germline V gene. CDR3 loop: CASSLVGHISTEAFF. The CDR3 nucleotides are TGTGCCAGCAGCTTGGTGGGACATATCAGCACTGAAGCTTTCTTT.

Only one count was recorded for this clone. V gene TRBV29-1 combines with J gene TRBJ1-5, with TRBD1 matching over 7 bases. There are 12 residues in the CDR3. Germline lookup yields CDR1 SQVTM and CDR2 ANQGSEA. After removal of 4 bases from V and 7 bases from J, the junction contained 4 bases not matched to a gene. The CDR3 DNA reads as TGCAGCGTTGGAGGGGGCGAGCAGCCCCAGCATTTT. Translated, it gives CSVGGGEQPQHF.

This chain uses TRBV18 with TRBJ2-3, with 12 positions matching TRBD1. Germline CDR1 reads KGHSH; CDR2 reads LQKENI. The CDR3 spans 17 residues. The V and J ends lost 0 bases and 3 bases, in that order; junction bases with no gene match: 4. The CDR3 DNA follows: TGTGCCAGCTCACCACCCGGGACAGGGGGCGCGACAGATACGCAGTATTTT. This encodes CASSPPGTGGATDTQYF.

This chain joins TRBV15 and TRBJ1-1, with 8 bases that match TRBD1. This CDR3 has 15 residues. In germline, CDR1 is LNHNV, CDR2 YYDKDF (reference sequence). After removal of 0 bases from V and 5 bases from J, the junction contained 5 bases not matched to a gene. CDR3 in amino acids: CATSRDRGLGTEAFF. In nucleotides, the CDR3 is TGTGCCACCAGCAGAGACAGGGGGCTAGGAACTGAAGCTTTCTTT.

The chain has TRBV3-1 (or the pseudogene TRBV3-2) and TRBJ2-5; D is possibly TRBD2 (6 bases). V lost 1 base to trimming and J lost 1 base, with 16 bases between them. The CDR3 is 17 residues long. Germline values: CDR1 LGHDT, CDR2 YNNKEL (reference sequence). CDR3: CASSQVEAGRGQETQYF. The DNA of the CDR3 is TGTGCCAGCAGCCAAGTCGAGGCGGGAAGGGGCCAAGAGACCCAGTACTTC.

The V and J genes are TRBV28 and TRBJ1-5; D uncertain. V dropped 3 bases and J dropped 4 bases, with 7 bases sitting between them. CDR1 MDHEN and CDR2 SYDVKM come from the germline V gene. The CDR3 covers 13 residues. CDR3 nucleotides: TGTGCCAGCAGTTTGTTAGCGAATCAGCCCCAGCATTTT. Its translation: CASSLLANQPQHF.